Detailed here is one T cell receptor (beta chain). Its antigen remains unidentified. Trimming took 1 base from V and 2 from J; bases not matched to a gene: 7. This CDR3 has 16 amino acids. Per the germline V gene, CDR1 is SGHTA and CDR2 is FQGNSA. This record comes from a study of vaccination and CD4 T cells after COVID-19. Background on the study: Stimulation of the cells used overlapping spike peptide pools from SARS-CoV-2 and from the common cold coronaviruses HCoV-NL63, HCoV-OC43 and HCoV-229E.

Oncomine TCR Beta short-read sequencing was applied to DNA from cultured CD4+ T cells. TCRdb re-called the PCR reads through MiXCR, storing one row per CDR3 protein. The repertoire holds approximately 13,000 distinct CDR3 sequences, with around 52% as singletons. Documented treatment: approximately 9-day PBMC culture with coronavirus spike peptide pools or control peptides (ViraFEST assay). Antigen-specific T cells were expanded with peptide pools by ViraFEST, and TCRs were then sequenced. Recorded positive PCR dates fall between March and December 2020, preceding US Alpha, Beta and Delta variants. Sample: CD4+ T cells from blood, cultured in vitro. This receptor was taken from a human donor who had recovered from COVID-19. This chain joins TRBV7-2 and TRBJ2-7; 8 bases match TRBD2. CDR3 in DNA: TGTGCCAGCAGCTTAGGCTCCGGGAGGGGCCCCTACGAGCAGTACTTC. Encoded protein: CASSLGSGRGPYEQYF.